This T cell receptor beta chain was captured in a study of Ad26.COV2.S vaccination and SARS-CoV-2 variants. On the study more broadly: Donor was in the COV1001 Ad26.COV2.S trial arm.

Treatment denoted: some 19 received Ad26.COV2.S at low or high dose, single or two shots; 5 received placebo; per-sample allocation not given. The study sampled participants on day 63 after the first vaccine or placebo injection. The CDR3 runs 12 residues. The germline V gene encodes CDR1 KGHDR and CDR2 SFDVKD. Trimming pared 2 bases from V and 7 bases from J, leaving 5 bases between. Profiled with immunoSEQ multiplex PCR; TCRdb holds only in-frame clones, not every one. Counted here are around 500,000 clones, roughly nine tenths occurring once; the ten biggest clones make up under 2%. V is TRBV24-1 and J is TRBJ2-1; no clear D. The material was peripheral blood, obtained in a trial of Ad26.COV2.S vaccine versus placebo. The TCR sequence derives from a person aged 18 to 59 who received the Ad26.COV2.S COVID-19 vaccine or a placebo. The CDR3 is CATSDYVNEQFF. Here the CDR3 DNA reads TGTGCCACCAGTGATTACGTAAATGAGCAGTTCTTC.